This paragraph reports one T cell receptor beta chain. RNA transcripts served as the template for amplifying TCR beta CDR3 regions. The study used the HTBI primer set for a first-round RT-PCR of the TCR CDR3. TCRdb re-derived calls from the multiplex PCR reads in MiXCR, one entry per CDR3 protein. The top ten clones hold approximately 9.9% of a sample with more than 300,000 distinct CDR3 sequences, more than 11% of them seen once. This specimen comes from a study of T cells in Graves' hyperthyroidism and ophthalmopathy. As for the study in general: Any treatment followed the collection of peripheral blood at initial diagnosis.

The CDR3 is 13 residues long. V dropped 5 bases and J dropped 5; count of bases not matched to a gene: 5. Germline-derived CDR1 and CDR2 are SQVTM and ANQGSEA. This clonotype originated in an older woman with Graves' hyperthyroidism. The sequenced sample was blood. The rearrangement links TRBV29-1 to TRBJ1-2; 10 nucleotides align to TRBD1. The CDR3 region is CSVSRQGAYGYTF. As DNA, the CDR3 is TGCAGCGTTTCCCGACAGGGGGCATATGGCTACACCTTC.